This T cell receptor (beta chain) was sequenced in a study of blood T cells in healthy people across ages. The study, taken as a whole, reports: The study could not conclusively compare naive and antigen-experienced cells, given its unsorted PBMCs.

As concerns this clonotype: Its target is not known.

This CDR3 contains 13 residues. The V gene lost 5 bases and the J gene lost 8 bases, with 15 bases spanning the gap. The germline gives CDR1 WNHNN, CDR2 SYGVQD (reference sequence). Per sample, extraction of total RNA gave at least 5.5 micrograms in every case. Together with a sample-barcoded 5' primer, a J-beta primer mix was included in a second PCR lasting about 7 to 12 cycles. TCRdb independently ran MiXCR on the 5' RACE reads; one entry per CDR3 protein. This sample has over a million distinct CDR3 sequences, with 35% to 55% found just once. The material sequenced was blood. This TCR derives from a woman aged 55-70 years in good health. This chain joins TRBV10-1 and TRBJ1-2; D perhaps matches TRBD1 (5 bases). CDR3 DNA sequence: TGCGCCAGCAGTAGAGACTTCGGACAAGGCTACACCTTC. As protein: CASSRDFGQGYTF.